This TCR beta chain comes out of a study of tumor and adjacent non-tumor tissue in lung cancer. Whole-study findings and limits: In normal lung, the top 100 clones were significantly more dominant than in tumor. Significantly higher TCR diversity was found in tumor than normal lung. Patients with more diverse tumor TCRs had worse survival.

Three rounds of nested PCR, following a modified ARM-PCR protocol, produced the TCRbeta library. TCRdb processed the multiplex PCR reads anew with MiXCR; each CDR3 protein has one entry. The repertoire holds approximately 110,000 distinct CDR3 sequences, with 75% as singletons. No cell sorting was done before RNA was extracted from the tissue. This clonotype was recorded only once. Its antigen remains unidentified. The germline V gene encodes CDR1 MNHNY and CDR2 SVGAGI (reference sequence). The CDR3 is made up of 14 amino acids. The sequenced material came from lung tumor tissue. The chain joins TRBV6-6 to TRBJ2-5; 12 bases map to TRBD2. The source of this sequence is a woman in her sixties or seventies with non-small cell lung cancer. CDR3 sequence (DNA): TGTCCTAGCAGTGGGACTAGCGGGCAAGAGACCCAGTACTTC. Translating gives CPSSGTSGQETQYF.